The rows below give T cell receptor beta chains drawn from one sample of a study of blood T cells in healthy people across ages. TCRdb re-called the 5' RACE reads with MiXCR, one entry per CDR3 protein. The sample lists about 800,000 distinct CDR3 sequences, about 62% occurring once. The sample comprised blood. Receptors were obtained from a man aged 25 to 40 in good health. The CDR3 runs from the conserved cysteine through the conserved F or W. Fields, in order: J gene, D gene, clone size, V gene, CDR3 DNA, CDR3 protein. D genes are given only for firm matches. The size of a clone is reported for some rows only, either as once, few or many, or as a class for expanded clones.

>TRBJ2-7|TRBD2|few|TRBV6-6
TGTGCCAGCAGATATCACGGGACTAGCGGTATCTACGAGCAGTACTTC
CASRYHGTSGIYEQYF
>TRBJ2-5|-|few|TRBV20-1
TGCAGTGCTAGAGATCCTCAGCGGGACCAAGAGACCCAGTACTTC
CSARDPQRDQETQYF
>TRBJ1-6|TRBD1|few|TRBV10-2
TGCGCCAGCAGACTCTCCGGGACAGGCTCCTATAATTCACCCCTCCACTTT
CASRLSGTGSYNSPLHF
>TRBJ1-1|-|-|TRBV6-5
TGTGCCAGCAGTTTGAACGCGATGAACACTGAAGCTTTCTTT
CASSLNAMNTEAFF
>TRBJ2-7|TRBD2|-|TRBV4-2
TGTGCCAGCAGCCATCGGGGACTAGCGCGGGAGCAGTACTTC
CASSHRGLAREQYF
>TRBJ2-4|-|few|TRBV7-9
TGTGCCAGCAGCTCCGACCCCCGACTAGCCAAAAACATTCAGTACTTC
CASSSDPRLAKNIQYF
>TRBJ2-1|TRBD2|-|TRBV7-2
TGTGCCAGCAGCACACTAGCGCGTGAGCAGTTCTTC
CASSTLAREQFF
>TRBJ1-3|-|-|TRBV2
TGTGCCAGCAGTGCCAGCTCTGGAAACACCATATATTTT
CASSASSGNTIYF
>TRBJ1-2|TRBD1|-|TRBV7-2
TGTGCCAGCAGCGGAAGGACAGGGAGCAACCATGGCTACACCTTC
CASSGRTGSNHGYTF
>TRBJ2-5|TRBD2|-|TRBV29-1
TGCAGCGTTGAAGCTAGCGGGAGACGTGAGCAGTACTTC
CSVEASGRREQYF
>TRBJ2-2|-|-|TRBV15
TGTGCCACCAGCAGTTTTTTGTTCGGGGAGCTGTTTTTT
CATSSFLFGELFF
>TRBJ2-7|TRBD2|-|TRBV28
TGTGCCAGCAGTAAGGGACTAGCGGGCTACGAGCAGTACTTC
CASSKGLAGYEQYF
>TRBJ2-7|TRBD2|once|TRBV20-1
TGCGGTGCTAGGCCCGCGACTAGCGGGACCGACGAGCAGTACTTC
CGARPATSGTDEQYF
>TRBJ1-2|TRBD1|-|TRBV2
TGTGCCAGCTCTGGACAGGGGGGCTATGGCTACACCTTC
CASSGQGGYGYTF
>TRBJ2-4|-|-|TRBV7-2
TGTGCCAGCAGCTTGGGGGCAGCGGGAAACATTCAGTACTTC
CASSLGAAGNIQYF
>TRBJ2-7|-|-|TRBV11-2
TGTGCCAGCAGCTCGTGGGGGGGCGAGTCCCATCCCTACGAGCAGTACTTC
CASSSWGGESHPYEQYF
>TRBJ2-5|-|-|TRBV11-2
TGTGCCAGCAGCCGAGTTGGGGGAGCTGACCAGTACTTC
CASSRVGGADQYF
>TRBJ2-7|-|few|TRBV27
TGTGCCGTTCGAAGCTCCTACGAGCAGTACTTC
CAVRSSYEQYF
>TRBJ1-1|-|-|TRBV20-1
TGCAGTGCTCGCCCGGATGGGAACACTGAAGCTTTCTTT
CSARPDGNTEAFF
>TRBJ2-5|-|-|TRBV5-1
TGCGCCAGCAGTTTGCTACCCTCCTTGGAGCAGTACTTC
CASSLLPSLEQYF
>TRBJ2-2|-|-|TRBV5-1
TGCGCCAGCAGAACTTGGGGACCAACCGGGGAGCTGTTTTTT
CASRTWGPTGELFF
>TRBJ2-7|-|-|TRBV9
TGTGCCAGCAGCGTAGGGATGGAGCAGTACTTC
CASSVGMEQYF
>TRBJ1-2|TRBD1|-|TRBV6-5
TGTGCCAGCAGGGAGGATGGGGACAGGGGTTTATCTGGCTACACCTTC
CASREDGDRGLSGYTF
>TRBJ2-3|-|-|TRBV7-2
TGTGCCAGCAGCTTAGGGACAGTACCCCGAAGGGATACGCAGTATTTT
CASSLGTVPRRDTQYF
>TRBJ2-5|TRBD1|-|TRBV12-3/TRBV12-4
TGTGCCAGCAGTCAAACAGGGGGGAACAGCTATGAGCAGTACTTC
CASSQTGGNSYEQYF
>TRBJ1-2|-|-|TRBV29-1
TGCAGCGTCCTTCCGCGCGTGGCCTACACCTTC
CSVLPRVAYTF
>TRBJ2-3|-|-|TRBV7-2
TGTGCCAGCAGCTTTTTTGAGGGTACGCAGTATTTT
CASSFFEGTQYF
>TRBJ2-3|TRBD2|-|TRBV7-2
TGTGCCAGCAGCTTAGCCTTCGGGGCGGGAGGTTCAGATACGCAGTATTTT
CASSLAFGAGGSDTQYF
>TRBJ2-7|-|once|TRBV10-3
TGTGCCATCAGTCATCAGGGTAGGGGCTCCTACGAGCAGTACTTC
CAISHQGRGSYEQYF
>TRBJ2-5|TRBD2|-|TRBV6-5
TGTGCCAGCAGTTACACAGCAATGGGACTAGGAGAGACCCAGTACTTC
CASSYTAMGLGETQYF
>TRBJ2-1|TRBD1|-|TRBV12-3/TRBV12-4
TGTGCCAGCAGGCAGGGGGCAGGCACCTACAATGAGCAGTTCTTC
CASRQGAGTYNEQFF
>TRBJ2-1|-|few|TRBV5-1
TGCGCCAGCAGCGTTGAGCAGCGCGAGCAGTTCTTC
CASSVEQREQFF
>TRBJ2-5|-|few|TRBV7-2
TGTGCCAGCAGCTCCCCGAGCGGCCTAGGCGGGGAGACCCAGTACTTC
CASSSPSGLGGETQYF
>TRBJ2-1|TRBD1|-|TRBV5-1
TGCGCCAGCAGCGCTCGACAGGGGCCGGGCAATGAGCAGTTCTTC
CASSARQGPGNEQFF
>TRBJ2-5|-|-|TRBV7-6
TGTGCCAGCAGCCTCTTAGGGGAAGAGACCCAGTACTTC
CASSLLGEETQYF
>TRBJ1-2|-|-|TRBV7-9
TGTGCCAGCAGCTTAGTTTTGGGGTCTCTCCTGGATGGCTACACCTTC
CASSLVLGSLLDGYTF
>TRBJ1-2|-|many|TRBV29-1
TGCAGCGTTGGAGGATCTAATGGCTACACCTTC
CSVGGSNGYTF
>TRBJ2-5|TRBD2|-|TRBV12-3/TRBV12-4
TGTGCCAGCAGTTTAGAGACTAGCGACGAGACCCAGTACTTC
CASSLETSDETQYF
>TRBJ2-6|TRBD1|-|TRBV7-9
TGTGCCAGCAGCTTAGTCCCGACAGGGGGAATTACTGGGGCCAACGTCCTGACTTTC
CASSLVPTGGITGANVLTF
>TRBJ2-1|-|-|TRBV27
TGTGCCAGCAGTTTATTGGGGGATTCAGCCTACAATGAGCAGTTCTTC
CASSLLGDSAYNEQFF
>TRBJ2-7|TRBD2|-|TRBV7-6
TGTGCCAGCAGCTTGCGCCCAGCGGGGACGACCTACGAGCAGTACTTC
CASSLRPAGTTYEQYF
>TRBJ2-7|-|few|TRBV7-2
TGTGCCAGCAGCTCCACGATGGGTCGAGGACTCTACGAGCAGTACTTC
CASSSTMGRGLYEQYF
>TRBJ2-5|-|-|TRBV7-9
TGTGCCAGCAGCTTAGACAGGCAACAAGAGACCCAGTACTTC
CASSLDRQQETQYF
>TRBJ2-7|TRBD2|few|TRBV11-2
TGTGCCAGCAGCTTAGGAAGTTTTCGGCTAGCGGTTGGCTACGAGCAGTACTTC
CASSLGSFRLAVGYEQYF
>TRBJ2-1|TRBD2|-|TRBV10-3
TGTGCCATCAGTGACCCACTAGCGGGGGAACTCTACAATGAGCAGTTCTTC
CAISDPLAGELYNEQFF
>TRBJ2-7|TRBD1|-|TRBV14
TGTGCCAGCAGCCAATGGGGACAGGGATCCTACGAGCAGTACTTC
CASSQWGQGSYEQYF
>TRBJ2-3|TRBD2|-|TRBV4-3
TGCGCCAGCAGCCAAGATCCGATGACTAGCGGAAGCCTTCGGAATAGGTATTTT
CASSQDPMTSGSLRNRYF
>TRBJ1-6|-|-|TRBV10-3
TGTGCCATCAGGTCGGATCTAGGAAATTCACCCCTCCACTTT
CAIRSDLGNSPLHF
>TRBJ2-7|-|-|TRBV29-1
TGCAGCGTTGTCGGCGGGGTCAACGAGCAGTACTTC
CSVVGGVNEQYF
>TRBJ1-2|TRBD1|-|TRBV2
TGTGCCACGTGGGACAGGGGGAATATGGGTGGCTACACCTTC
CATWDRGNMGGYTF
>TRBJ2-7|TRBD2|-|TRBV10-3
TGTGCCATCAGTGCGACTAGCGGGGGAAGGTGGGAGCAGTACTTC
CAISATSGGRWEQYF
>TRBJ2-3|-|-|TRBV29-1
TGCAGCGTTTTGGCTCCTCTCTCGGGTACGCAGTATTTT
CSVLAPLSGTQYF
>TRBJ1-5|-|-|TRBV20-1
TGCAGTGCCCGGCGGGCACAGGGAACGACAAGCAATCAGCCCCAGCATTTT
CSARRAQGTTSNQPQHF
>TRBJ1-2|-|-|TRBV7-2
TGTGCCAGCAGCTTTAGACAGCGAACTGGCTATGGCTACACCTTC
CASSFRQRTGYGYTF
>TRBJ2-7|-|-|TRBV12-3/TRBV12-4
TGTGCCAGCAGTTTTGGCGGAAAGAGCTCCTACGAGCAGTACTTC
CASSFGGKSSYEQYF
>TRBJ1-2|-|few|TRBV3-1
TGTGCCAGCAGCCAAGAGTACTATGGCTACACCTTC
CASSQEYYGYTF
>TRBJ2-5|TRBD2|few|TRBV20-1
TGCAGTGCTAGTAGCGGGGGGGCGAAAGAGACCCAGTACTTC
CSASSGGAKETQYF